This TCR beta chain was captured in a study of tumor-infiltrating lymphocytes in primary liver carcinoma. Study in general: Sample yields of productive TCRbeta reads, ranging from roughly 3.5 to 7.13 million, were similar across tissue types. Whole-study results and caveats: Only about 7.5-24% of top clones showed up in all five tumor regions.

Constant-region priming of 500 ng total RNA yielded TCR beta cDNA. Libraries covering TCR beta were generated through three nested multiplex PCR rounds (using a slightly modified ARM-PCR). Amplification in the first two PCR rounds was performed using TRBV1-TRBV30 forward primers and a C-beta reverse primer for 9 to 11 cycles each. TCRdb called the multiplex PCR reads again in MiXCR, with one record for every CDR3 protein. The sample holds about 100,000 distinct CDR3 sequences, around two thirds seen once. The germline V gene encodes CDR1 SGHRS and CDR2 YFSETQ. The CDR3 is made up of 12 amino acids. On this clonotype itself: Its target is not known. A junction boundary mismatches the germline segment, possibly from a read error.

Without any cell sorting, roughly 18-34 mg of bulk tissue yielded co-extracted RNA and DNA. The sequencing sample was made of liver tumor tissue from sampling region 2. The subset here: tumor region T2, inferior pole. The receptor was isolated from an older woman with primary liver carcinoma and hepatitis B virus infection. The chain uses TRBV5-1 and TRBJ2-2, with D uncertain. The CDR3, as DNA: TGTGCCAACACCGGGAACACCGGGGAGCTGTTTTTT. It translates to CANTGNTGELFF.